This TCR beta chain was identified during a study of cytomegalovirus exposure and HLA in healthy donors. Study-wide findings and caveats: Common viral pathogens seemed to be connected with several of the most significant clusters, according to a later analysis. Analysis was performed later, and it showed HLA-associated TCR beta chains to be more clonally expanded than equally common others. Donor immune exposure was known only as CMV serostatus.

The PCR made use of 60 Vbeta and 13 Jbeta primers. Profiling relied on immunoSEQ multiplex PCR, and the TCRdb table lists in-frame clones only, not all of them. The data contain 160,000 or so clones, 75% to 80% of them singletons. A word on this clone: The antigen is undetermined.

Each donor was healthy, and each was a bone marrow donor. Trimming removed 2 bases from V and 4 bases from J; junction bases left unmatched: 7. This CDR3 has 16 residues. The germline V gene encodes CDR1 SGDLS and CDR2 YYNGEE. The sequence was obtained from a man aged 35 to 55 in good health and CMV-seropositive. The specimen sequenced was PBMCs. The chain carries TRBV9 and TRBJ2-3; 10 nucleotides line up with TRBD2. CDR3 amino acids: CASSVWASGSPDTQYF. CDR3 nucleotides: TGTGCCAGCAGCGTTTGGGCTAGCGGGAGCCCAGATACGCAGTATTTT.